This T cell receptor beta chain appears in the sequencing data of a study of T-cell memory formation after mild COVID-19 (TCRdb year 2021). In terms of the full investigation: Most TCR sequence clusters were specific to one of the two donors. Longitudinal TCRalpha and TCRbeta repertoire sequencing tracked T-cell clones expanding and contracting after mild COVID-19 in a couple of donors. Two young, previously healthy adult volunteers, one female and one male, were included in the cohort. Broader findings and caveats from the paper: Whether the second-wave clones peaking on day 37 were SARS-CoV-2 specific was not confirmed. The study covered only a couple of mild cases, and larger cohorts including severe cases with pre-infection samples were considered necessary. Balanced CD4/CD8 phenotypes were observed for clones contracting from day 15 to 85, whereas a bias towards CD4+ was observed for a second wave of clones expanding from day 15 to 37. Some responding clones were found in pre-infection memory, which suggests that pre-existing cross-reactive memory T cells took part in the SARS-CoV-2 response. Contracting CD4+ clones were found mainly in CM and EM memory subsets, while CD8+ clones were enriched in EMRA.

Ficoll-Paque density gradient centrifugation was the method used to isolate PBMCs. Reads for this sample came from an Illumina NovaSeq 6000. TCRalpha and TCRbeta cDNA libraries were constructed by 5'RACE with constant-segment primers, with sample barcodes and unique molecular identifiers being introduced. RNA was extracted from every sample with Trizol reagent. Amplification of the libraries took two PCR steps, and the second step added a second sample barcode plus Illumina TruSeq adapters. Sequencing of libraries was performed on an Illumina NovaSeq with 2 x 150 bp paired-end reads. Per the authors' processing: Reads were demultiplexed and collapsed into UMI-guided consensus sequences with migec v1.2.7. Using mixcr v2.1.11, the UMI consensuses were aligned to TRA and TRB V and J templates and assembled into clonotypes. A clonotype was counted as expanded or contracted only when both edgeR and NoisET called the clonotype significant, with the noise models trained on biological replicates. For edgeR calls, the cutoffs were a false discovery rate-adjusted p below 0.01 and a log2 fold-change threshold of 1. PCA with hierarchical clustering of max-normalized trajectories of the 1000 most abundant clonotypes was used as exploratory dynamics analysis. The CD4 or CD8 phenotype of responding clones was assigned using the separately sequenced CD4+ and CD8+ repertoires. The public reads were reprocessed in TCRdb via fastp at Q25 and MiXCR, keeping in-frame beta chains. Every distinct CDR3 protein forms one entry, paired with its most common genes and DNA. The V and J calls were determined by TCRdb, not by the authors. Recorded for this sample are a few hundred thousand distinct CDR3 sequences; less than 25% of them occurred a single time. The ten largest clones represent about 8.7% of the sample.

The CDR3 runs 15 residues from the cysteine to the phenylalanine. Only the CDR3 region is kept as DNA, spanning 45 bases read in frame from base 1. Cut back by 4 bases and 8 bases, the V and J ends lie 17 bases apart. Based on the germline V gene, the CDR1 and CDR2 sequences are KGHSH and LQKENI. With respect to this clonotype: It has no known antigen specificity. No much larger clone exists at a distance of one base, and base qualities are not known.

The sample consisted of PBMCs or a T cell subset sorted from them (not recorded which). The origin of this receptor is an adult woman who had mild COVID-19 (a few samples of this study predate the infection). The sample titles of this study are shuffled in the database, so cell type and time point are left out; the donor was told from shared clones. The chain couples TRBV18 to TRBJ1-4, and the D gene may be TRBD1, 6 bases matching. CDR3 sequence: CASSLSGGLNEKLFF. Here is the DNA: TGTGCCAGCTCACTCTCGGGGGGGCTGAACGAAAAACTGTTTTTT.